This paragraph covers one T cell receptor (beta chain) sequence. This sample was taken from a study of blood T cell repertoires in COVID-19. Study details: Samples representing acute and convalescent COVID-19 were sourced from the United States, Italy and Spain. T cells, B-cell-depleted T cells, or PBMCs supplied cDNA or gDNA.

V gave up 1 base and J gave up 4 bases; unmatched junction bases: 4. Germline CDR1 reads KGHSH; CDR2 reads LQKENI. The CDR3 is made up of 15 amino acids. Per the study methods: Reference gene primer amplification gave estimated nucleated cell counts. The protocol was immunoSEQ multiplex PCR, while the TCRdb copy is restricted to in-frame clones and leaves out a portion. V, J and clone size derive from that table, while D and trimming were established from the DNA sequence. The sample has 30,000 or so clones, roughly 85% seen once. This clonotype originated in an older man with active COVID-19. Material for sequencing was peripheral blood. The V gene is TRBV18, the J gene TRBJ2-7; the match to TRBD2 covers 10 bases. The CDR3 loop reads CASSPQALAGYEQYF. CDR3 bases: TGTGCCAGCTCACCACAGGCACTAGCGGGGTACGAGCAGTACTTC. Complete variable domain (other parts from reference TRBV18 and TRBJ2-7): NAGVMQNPRHLVRRRGQEARLRCSPMKGHSHVYWYRQLPEEGLKFMVYLQKENIIDESGMPKERFSAEFPKEGPSILRIQQVVRGDSAAYFCASSPQALAGYEQYFGPGTRLTVT.